This T cell receptor (beta chain) derives from a study of blood T cell repertoires in COVID-19. This clone was seen only a few times. The identical CDR3 is also encoded by other nucleotide sequences in the sample. Measured with immunoSEQ multiplex PCR; TCRdb has only the in-frame clones, and not every one. This sample has roughly 58,000 clones; roughly 70% occur once, and the top ten carry around half. The CDR3 consists of 12 residues. The V gene's germline CDR1 is SEHNR and CDR2 FQNEAQ (reference sequence). The V gene lost 3 bases and the J gene lost 6 bases, with 6 bases spanning the gap. Participants were placed into cohorts based on the clinical history they reported.

This receptor was identified in an older woman who had been exposed to COVID-19. The source material was PBMCs or T cells enriched from blood (not recorded which). The rearrangement links TRBV7-9 to TRBJ2-1; D uncertain. The DNA for the CDR3 is TGTGCCAGCAGCTTTCCAGGCAATGAGCAGTTCTTC. Its translation is CASSFPGNEQFF.